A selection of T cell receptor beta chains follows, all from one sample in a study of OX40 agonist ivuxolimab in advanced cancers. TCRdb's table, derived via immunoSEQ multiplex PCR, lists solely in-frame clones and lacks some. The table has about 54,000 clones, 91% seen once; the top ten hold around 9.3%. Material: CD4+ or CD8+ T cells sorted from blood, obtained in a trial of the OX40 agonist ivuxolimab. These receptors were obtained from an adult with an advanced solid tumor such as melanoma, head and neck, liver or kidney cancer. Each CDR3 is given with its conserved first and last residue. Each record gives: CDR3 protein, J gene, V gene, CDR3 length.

CDR3 protein: CASSTLQAQGIRNTIYF; J gene: TRBJ1-3; V gene: TRBV21-1; CDR3 length: 17
CDR3 protein: CASPRDGRLNTEAFF; J gene: TRBJ1-1; V gene: TRBV2; CDR3 length: 15
CDR3 protein: CASSPDSDNYGYTF; J gene: TRBJ1-2; V gene: TRBV6-5; CDR3 length: 14
CDR3 protein: CASSQRDAYYEQYF; J gene: TRBJ2-7; V gene: TRBV13; CDR3 length: 14
CDR3 protein: CASSYPGTDTQYF; J gene: TRBJ2-3; V gene: TRBV27; CDR3 length: 13
CDR3 protein: CASSYDRGSYEQYF; J gene: TRBJ2-7; V gene: TRBV6-6; CDR3 length: 14
CDR3 protein: CASSFFSTEAFF; J gene: TRBJ1-1; V gene: TRBV5-6; CDR3 length: 12
CDR3 protein: CASSESVGGPFNSPLHF; J gene: TRBJ1-6; V gene: TRBV25-1; CDR3 length: 17
CDR3 protein: CASSLGAGLAVTDTQYF; J gene: TRBJ2-3; V gene: TRBV5-6; CDR3 length: 17
CDR3 protein: CASCPGGLNTEAFF; J gene: TRBJ1-1; V gene: TRBV7-8; CDR3 length: 14
CDR3 protein: CASSQEGVGAYSPLQETQYF; J gene: TRBJ2-5; V gene: TRBV4-3; CDR3 length: 20
CDR3 protein: CASSPQVGETEAFF; J gene: TRBJ1-1; V gene: TRBV5-1; CDR3 length: 14
CDR3 protein: CASSIAAGQYEQYF; J gene: TRBJ2-7; V gene: TRBV19; CDR3 length: 14
CDR3 protein: CSASAYTQYF; J gene: TRBJ2-3; V gene: TRBV20-1; CDR3 length: 10
CDR3 protein: CASQSDLSGEKLFF; J gene: TRBJ1-4; V gene: TRBV2; CDR3 length: 14
CDR3 protein: CASSFRISGNTIYF; J gene: TRBJ1-3; V gene: TRBV9; CDR3 length: 14
CDR3 protein: CATDRGSSNQPQHF; J gene: TRBJ1-5; V gene: TRBV15; CDR3 length: 14
CDR3 protein: CSVSWVGGNTIYF; J gene: TRBJ1-3; V gene: TRBV29-1; CDR3 length: 13
CDR3 protein: CASSQQGTEAFF; J gene: TRBJ1-1; V gene: TRBV5-4; CDR3 length: 12
CDR3 protein: CASSRQQGDGNQPQHF; J gene: TRBJ1-5; V gene: TRBV4-1; CDR3 length: 16
CDR3 protein: CASSASLDGYNEQFF; J gene: TRBJ2-1; V gene: TRBV11-3; CDR3 length: 15
CDR3 protein: CASSFRLTGELFF; J gene: TRBJ2-2; V gene: TRBV28; CDR3 length: 13
CDR3 protein: CASRRDRSYEQYF; J gene: TRBJ2-7; V gene: TRBV12-2; CDR3 length: 13
CDR3 protein: CASSYEQYF; J gene: TRBJ2-7; V gene: TRBV6-6; CDR3 length: 9
CDR3 protein: CASSLRAGGSYNEQFF; J gene: TRBJ2-1; V gene: TRBV27; CDR3 length: 16
CDR3 protein: CASSGPSGSLDEQYF; J gene: TRBJ2-7; V gene: TRBV9; CDR3 length: 15
CDR3 protein: CASSKGAWGEQFF; J gene: TRBJ2-1; V gene: TRBV19; CDR3 length: 13
CDR3 protein: CASSEVTTGAYGYTF; J gene: TRBJ1-2; V gene: TRBV6-1; CDR3 length: 15
CDR3 protein: CASSLLNPNEKLFF; J gene: TRBJ1-4; V gene: TRBV7-9; CDR3 length: 14
CDR3 protein: CASSLNIGEVVLHEQYF; J gene: TRBJ2-7; V gene: TRBV7-8; CDR3 length: 17
CDR3 protein: CAISTGAGYTF; J gene: TRBJ1-2; V gene: TRBV10-3; CDR3 length: 11
CDR3 protein: CASSPLDGPSTDTQYF; J gene: TRBJ2-3; V gene: TRBV18; CDR3 length: 16
CDR3 protein: CASSFVGEGLGSGNTIYF; J gene: TRBJ1-3; V gene: TRBV5-5; CDR3 length: 18
CDR3 protein: CASSVAGGALDEQYF; J gene: TRBJ2-7; V gene: TRBV9; CDR3 length: 15
CDR3 protein: CASSSRPSKKGHEAFF; J gene: TRBJ1-1; V gene: TRBV7-9; CDR3 length: 16
CDR3 protein: CASRTDLTEAFF; J gene: TRBJ1-1; V gene: TRBV28; CDR3 length: 12
CDR3 protein: CASSQDSWGLEEAFF; J gene: TRBJ1-1; V gene: TRBV4-3; CDR3 length: 15
CDR3 protein: CAWSRSLSKETQYF; J gene: TRBJ2-5; V gene: TRBV30; CDR3 length: 14
CDR3 protein: CASSALTGGDYGYTF; J gene: TRBJ1-2; V gene: TRBV18; CDR3 length: 15
CDR3 protein: CASSLYTVNYGYTF; J gene: TRBJ1-2; V gene: TRBV28; CDR3 length: 14
CDR3 protein: CASSADGSYEQYF; J gene: TRBJ2-7; V gene: TRBV19; CDR3 length: 13
CDR3 protein: CASSKDNYGYTF; J gene: TRBJ1-2; V gene: TRBV19; CDR3 length: 12
CDR3 protein: CASSQSPSLYDYEQYF; J gene: TRBJ2-7; V gene: TRBV7-6; CDR3 length: 16
CDR3 protein: CASGTGDNSPLHF; J gene: TRBJ1-6; V gene: TRBV9; CDR3 length: 13
CDR3 protein: CASGLGNTGLEQFF; J gene: TRBJ2-1; V gene: TRBV12-5; CDR3 length: 14
CDR3 protein: CASSEGEGGPETQYF; J gene: TRBJ2-5; V gene: TRBV6-1; CDR3 length: 15
CDR3 protein: CASSQETGSYEQYF; J gene: TRBJ2-7; V gene: TRBV14; CDR3 length: 14
CDR3 protein: CASSLLVTGKYEQYF; J gene: TRBJ2-7; V gene: TRBV7-6; CDR3 length: 15
CDR3 protein: CASRLERGADTQYF; J gene: TRBJ2-3; V gene: TRBV7-8; CDR3 length: 14
CDR3 protein: CASSRGGYEQYF; J gene: TRBJ2-7; V gene: TRBV7-9; CDR3 length: 12
CDR3 protein: CASSPSRNSPLHF; J gene: TRBJ1-6; V gene: TRBV27; CDR3 length: 13
CDR3 protein: CAWSVRGERNTIYF; J gene: TRBJ1-3; V gene: TRBV30; CDR3 length: 14
CDR3 protein: CASSQGASGYTF; J gene: TRBJ1-2; V gene: TRBV13; CDR3 length: 12
CDR3 protein: CASSLGEQYF; J gene: TRBJ2-7; V gene: TRBV11-2; CDR3 length: 10
CDR3 protein: CASSLTGQLEGYTF; J gene: TRBJ1-2; V gene: TRBV7-9; CDR3 length: 14
CDR3 protein: CASSIGLASGYNEQFF; J gene: TRBJ2-1; V gene: TRBV19; CDR3 length: 16
CDR3 protein: CASSQDMVSRMDGYTF; J gene: TRBJ1-2; V gene: TRBV4-3; CDR3 length: 16
CDR3 protein: CASSLLQGAGGELFF; J gene: TRBJ2-2; V gene: TRBV7-3; CDR3 length: 15
CDR3 protein: CASSIGSGNTIYF; J gene: TRBJ1-3; V gene: TRBV19; CDR3 length: 13